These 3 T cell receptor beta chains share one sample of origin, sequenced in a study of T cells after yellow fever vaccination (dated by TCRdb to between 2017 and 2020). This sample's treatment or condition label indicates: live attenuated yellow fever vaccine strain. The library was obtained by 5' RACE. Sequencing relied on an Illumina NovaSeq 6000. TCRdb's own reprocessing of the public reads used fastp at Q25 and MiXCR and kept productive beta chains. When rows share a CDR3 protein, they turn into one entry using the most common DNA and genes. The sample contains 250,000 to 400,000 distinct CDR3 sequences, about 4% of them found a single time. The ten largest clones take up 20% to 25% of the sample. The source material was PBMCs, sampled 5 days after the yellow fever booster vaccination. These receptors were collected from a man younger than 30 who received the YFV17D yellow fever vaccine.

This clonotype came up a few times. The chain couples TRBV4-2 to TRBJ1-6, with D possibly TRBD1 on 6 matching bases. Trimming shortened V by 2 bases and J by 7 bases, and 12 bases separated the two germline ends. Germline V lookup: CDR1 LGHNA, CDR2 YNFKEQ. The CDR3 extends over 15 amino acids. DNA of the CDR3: TGTGCCAGCAGCCAATTGGGGGCCGCAAATTCACCCCTCCACTTT. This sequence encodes CASSQLGAANSPLHF.

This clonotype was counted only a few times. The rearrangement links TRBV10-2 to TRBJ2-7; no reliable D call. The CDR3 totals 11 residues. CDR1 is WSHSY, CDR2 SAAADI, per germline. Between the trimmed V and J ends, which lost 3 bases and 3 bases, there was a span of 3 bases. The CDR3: CASSDYYEQYV. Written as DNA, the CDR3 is TGCGCCAGCAGTGATTACTACGAGCAGTACGTC.

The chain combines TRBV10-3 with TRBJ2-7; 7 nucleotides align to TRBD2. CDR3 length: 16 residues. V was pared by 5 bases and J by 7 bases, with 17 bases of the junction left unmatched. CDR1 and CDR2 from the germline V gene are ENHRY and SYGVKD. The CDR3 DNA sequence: TGTGCCATCAGTCGCAGTTATGGCGGGGGAACTTTTGAGCAGTACTTC. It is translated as CAISRSYGGGTFEQYF.